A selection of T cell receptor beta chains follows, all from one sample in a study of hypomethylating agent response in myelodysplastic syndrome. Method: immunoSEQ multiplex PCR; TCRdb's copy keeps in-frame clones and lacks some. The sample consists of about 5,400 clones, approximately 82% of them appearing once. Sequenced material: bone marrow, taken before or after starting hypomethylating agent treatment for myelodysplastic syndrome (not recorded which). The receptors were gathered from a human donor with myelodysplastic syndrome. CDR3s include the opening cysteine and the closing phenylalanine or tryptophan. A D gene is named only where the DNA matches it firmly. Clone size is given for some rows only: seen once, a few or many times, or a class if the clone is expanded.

CDR3nt: TGCAGCGCAAGGAGGGGTAACACTGAAGCTTTCTTT; CDR3aa: CSARRGNTEAFF; v_gene: TRBV29-1; d_gene: NA; abundance: few; j_gene: TRBJ1-1
CDR3nt: TGTGCCAGCAGCTTGGCCTCCGGGGGCGGGACCCAGTACTTC; CDR3aa: CASSLASGGGTQYF; v_gene: TRBV5-6; d_gene: NA; abundance: NA; j_gene: TRBJ2-5
CDR3nt: TGTGCCAGCAGCTTGGAAAGGGGGAAGAACAGGGGGCACATTCAGCCCCAGCATTTT; CDR3aa: CASSLERGKNRGHIQPQHF; v_gene: TRBV5-4; d_gene: TRBD1; abundance: once; j_gene: TRBJ1-5
CDR3nt: TGTGCCAGTAGTGCGGGGACAGGGAGGGCCTCCTACGAGCAGTACTTC; CDR3aa: CASSAGTGRASYEQYF; v_gene: TRBV19; d_gene: TRBD1; abundance: NA; j_gene: TRBJ2-7
CDR3nt: TGTGCCAGCAGCGTAGAGGAACAGGGCACAGATACGCAGTATTTT; CDR3aa: CASSVEEQGTDTQYF; v_gene: TRBV9; d_gene: NA; abundance: NA; j_gene: TRBJ2-3
CDR3nt: TGTGCCAGCAGCTTAGGCCCCAGGACACATCATAATTCACCCCTCCACTTT; CDR3aa: CASSLGPRTHHNSPLHF; v_gene: TRBV7-2; d_gene: NA; abundance: NA; j_gene: TRBJ1-6
CDR3nt: TGTGCCAGCAGCTTGGCTAGCGGGGCCGATACGCAGTATTTT; CDR3aa: CASSLASGADTQYF; v_gene: TRBV5-4; d_gene: TRBD2; abundance: NA; j_gene: TRBJ2-3
CDR3nt: TGTGCCAGCAGGGGAGAGGGGCTGGCCGGGGAGCTGTTTTTT; CDR3aa: CASRGEGLAGELFF; v_gene: TRBV6-6; d_gene: NA; abundance: NA; j_gene: TRBJ2-2
CDR3nt: TGCGCCAGCAGCCAGGGGGGGGGCGGCAATCAGCCCCAGCATTTT; CDR3aa: CASSQGGGGNQPQHF; v_gene: TRBV4-1; d_gene: NA; abundance: NA; j_gene: TRBJ1-5
CDR3nt: TGTGCCAGCAGCTTAGGAGGGGTGATAGCCAAAAACATTCAGTACTTC; CDR3aa: CASSLGGVIAKNIQYF; v_gene: TRBV11-2; d_gene: NA; abundance: NA; j_gene: TRBJ2-4
CDR3nt: NA; CDR3aa: CASSFGPGGTGELFF; v_gene: TRBV7-2; d_gene: NA; abundance: NA; j_gene: TRBJ2-2
CDR3nt: TGCGCCAGCAGCGGCGGACGAGGGAGCACAGATACGCAGTATTTT; CDR3aa: CASSGGRGSTDTQYF; v_gene: TRBV5-1; d_gene: NA; abundance: NA; j_gene: TRBJ2-3
CDR3nt: TGCGCCAGCAGCTACGACAGGGACTATGGCTACACCTTC; CDR3aa: CASSYDRDYGYTF; v_gene: TRBV5-1; d_gene: TRBD1; abundance: NA; j_gene: TRBJ1-2
CDR3nt: TGTGCCAGCAGCCGCTCTGCGGGCGATGAGCAGTTCTTC; CDR3aa: CASSRSAGDEQFF; v_gene: TRBV13; d_gene: NA; abundance: NA; j_gene: TRBJ2-1
CDR3nt: TGTGCCAGCAGCTCTCATCGGGTCGACTCTGGGGCCAACGTCCTGACTTTC; CDR3aa: CASSSHRVDSGANVLTF; v_gene: TRBV7-9; d_gene: NA; abundance: NA; j_gene: TRBJ2-6
CDR3nt: TGTGCCAGCAGTTACTCACGGTGGGGGGGAGCTTTCTTT; CDR3aa: CASSYSRWGGAFF; v_gene: TRBV6-5; d_gene: NA; abundance: NA; j_gene: TRBJ1-1
CDR3nt: TGTGCCAGCAGTGAAGCGCTTTATGAGTCGGCTCCGACTCAGCCCCAGCATTTT; CDR3aa: CASSEALYESAPTQPQHF; v_gene: TRBV6-1; d_gene: NA; abundance: NA; j_gene: TRBJ1-5
CDR3nt: TGTGCCAGCAGCGGTGGACAGCACTTCGCCTTC; CDR3aa: CASSGGQHFAF; v_gene: TRBV7-2; d_gene: NA; abundance: NA; j_gene: TRBJ1-2
CDR3nt: TGTGCATCCTTGGGCCCCACTTCCTACGAGCAGTACTTC; CDR3aa: CASLGPTSYEQYF; v_gene: TRBV7-9; d_gene: NA; abundance: NA; j_gene: TRBJ2-7
CDR3nt: TGTGCCAGCAGCCTATACATGAACACTGAAGCTTTCTTT; CDR3aa: CASSLYMNTEAFF; v_gene: TRBV5-6; d_gene: NA; abundance: NA; j_gene: TRBJ1-1
CDR3nt: TGTGCCAGCAGTCGGGACAGGGACTTCTATGGCTACACCTTC; CDR3aa: CASSRDRDFYGYTF; v_gene: TRBV6-1; d_gene: TRBD1; abundance: NA; j_gene: TRBJ1-2
CDR3nt: TGTGCCAGCAGTTTATACATTGGAGGGATAGAGACCCAGTACTTC; CDR3aa: CASSLYIGGIETQYF; v_gene: TRBV27; d_gene: NA; abundance: once; j_gene: TRBJ2-5
CDR3nt: TGTGCCAGCAGCTTAGGACAGGCTTTTGCTTCGGTCTATGGCTACACCTTC; CDR3aa: CASSLGQAFASVYGYTF; v_gene: TRBV7-2; d_gene: NA; abundance: NA; j_gene: TRBJ1-2
CDR3nt: TGCAGCGTTGATAAAGGGTCCCACTATGGCTACACCTTC; CDR3aa: CSVDKGSHYGYTF; v_gene: TRBV29-1; d_gene: NA; abundance: NA; j_gene: TRBJ1-2
CDR3nt: TGTGCCACCCAACGACCGGATTCACCCCTCCACTTT; CDR3aa: CATQRPDSPLHF; v_gene: TRBV19; d_gene: NA; abundance: few; j_gene: TRBJ1-6
CDR3nt: TGTGCCGGCAGCTCGGGGACAGGGGCCTACGAGCAGTACTTC; CDR3aa: CAGSSGTGAYEQYF; v_gene: TRBV13; d_gene: TRBD1; abundance: NA; j_gene: TRBJ2-7
CDR3nt: TGCAGCGTTGCGGGGGGGGAGACCCAGTACTTC; CDR3aa: CSVAGGETQYF; v_gene: TRBV29-1; d_gene: TRBD2; abundance: NA; j_gene: TRBJ2-5
CDR3nt: TGTGCCAGCAGCTTTAAAAGGGACTCTGGCTACACCTTC; CDR3aa: CASSFKRDSGYTF; v_gene: TRBV7-2; d_gene: NA; abundance: NA; j_gene: TRBJ1-2
CDR3nt: TGTGCCAGCAGCGAGCGGGGGGACAGGGGGGACTCCTACGAGCAGTACTTC; CDR3aa: CASSERGDRGDSYEQYF; v_gene: TRBV21-1; d_gene: NA; abundance: NA; j_gene: TRBJ2-7
CDR3nt: TGTGCCAGCAGCTTAAATATTGAGACTAGGGACTACAATGAGCAGTTCTTC; CDR3aa: CASSLNIETRDYNEQFF; v_gene: TRBV7-7; d_gene: NA; abundance: NA; j_gene: TRBJ2-1
CDR3nt: TGCGCCAGCAATAGCCGGGTTGGAAACACCATATATTTT; CDR3aa: CASNSRVGNTIYF; v_gene: TRBV10-1; d_gene: NA; abundance: NA; j_gene: TRBJ1-3
CDR3nt: TGCGCCAGCAGTTACCGCCGGCAGACAGATGGCTACACCTTC; CDR3aa: CASSYRRQTDGYTF; v_gene: TRBV4-3; d_gene: NA; abundance: NA; j_gene: TRBJ1-2
CDR3nt: TGTGCCAGCAGTGAAGCGAATTGGCAGTTCTTC; CDR3aa: CASSEANWQFF; v_gene: TRBV6-1; d_gene: NA; abundance: NA; j_gene: TRBJ2-1
CDR3nt: TGTGCCAGCAAGGTCTTGTACTCGGGGGAAAAACTGTTTTTT; CDR3aa: CASKVLYSGEKLFF; v_gene: TRBV6-1; d_gene: NA; abundance: NA; j_gene: TRBJ1-4
CDR3nt: TGTGCCAGCAGCCCGACCCTCCGGGACAAGTACAATGAGCAGTTCTTC; CDR3aa: CASSPTLRDKYNEQFF; v_gene: TRBV4-2; d_gene: NA; abundance: NA; j_gene: TRBJ2-1
CDR3nt: TGTGCCAGTAGTACACAGGGGGCGCCTGATACGCAGTATTTT; CDR3aa: CASSTQGAPDTQYF; v_gene: TRBV19; d_gene: TRBD1; abundance: NA; j_gene: TRBJ2-3
CDR3nt: TGTGCCAGCAGTGGATGGACAGGGAACTACGAGCAGTACTTC; CDR3aa: CASSGWTGNYEQYF; v_gene: TRBV2; d_gene: TRBD1; abundance: NA; j_gene: TRBJ2-7
CDR3nt: TGTGCCAGCAGTGAGAGTGGTGGGGGGGTCAATGAAGCTTTCTTT; CDR3aa: CASSESGGGVNEAFF; v_gene: TRBV25-1; d_gene: NA; abundance: NA; j_gene: TRBJ1-1
CDR3nt: TGTGCCAGCAGTGAAAGGGTCTATGGCTACACCTTC; CDR3aa: CASSERVYGYTF; v_gene: TRBV2; d_gene: NA; abundance: few; j_gene: TRBJ1-2
CDR3nt: TGTGCCAGCAGCTTAGGTAGCTCGATGAACACTGAAGCTTTCTTT; CDR3aa: CASSLGSSMNTEAFF; v_gene: TRBV7-9; d_gene: NA; abundance: NA; j_gene: TRBJ1-1
CDR3nt: TGTGCCAGCAGTTACGACAGCTATATTACCTACGAGCAGTACTTC; CDR3aa: CASSYDSYITYEQYF; v_gene: TRBV6-5; d_gene: NA; abundance: NA; j_gene: TRBJ2-7
CDR3nt: TGTGCCAGCAGCTTGTCCCTCGGCCCCGTCGAGCAGTACTTC; CDR3aa: CASSLSLGPVEQYF; v_gene: TRBV5-6; d_gene: NA; abundance: NA; j_gene: TRBJ2-7
CDR3nt: TGTGCCAGCAGCAAACCCGCGGCAGGGAGCACAGATACGCAGTATTTT; CDR3aa: CASSKPAAGSTDTQYF; v_gene: TRBV5-4; d_gene: NA; abundance: NA; j_gene: TRBJ2-3
CDR3nt: TGCAGTGCCTTTGGGGAGGATACGCAGTATTTT; CDR3aa: CSAFGEDTQYF; v_gene: TRBV20-1; d_gene: NA; abundance: NA; j_gene: TRBJ2-3
CDR3nt: TGTGCCAGCAGCGGGGGTTATAATTCACCCCTCCACTTT; CDR3aa: CASSGGYNSPLHF; v_gene: TRBV11-2; d_gene: NA; abundance: NA; j_gene: TRBJ1-6
CDR3nt: TGTGCCAGCAGTGTACGGGGGACTAATGAAAAACTGTTTTTT; CDR3aa: CASSVRGTNEKLFF; v_gene: TRBV6-1; d_gene: NA; abundance: NA; j_gene: TRBJ1-4
CDR3nt: TGTGCCAGCAGCCTAAGGACAGGGGGCATGAACACTGAAGCTTTCTTT; CDR3aa: CASSLRTGGMNTEAFF; v_gene: TRBV5-6; d_gene: TRBD1; abundance: NA; j_gene: TRBJ1-1
CDR3nt: TGTGCCAGCAGCTTGCGTCTGAGTAGCAAAAACATTCAGTACTTC; CDR3aa: CASSLRLSSKNIQYF; v_gene: TRBV5-8; d_gene: NA; abundance: NA; j_gene: TRBJ2-4
CDR3nt: TGTGCCAGCAGTCCTTACAGGGCCGTGGGCACTGAAGCTTTCTTT; CDR3aa: CASSPYRAVGTEAFF; v_gene: TRBV27; d_gene: NA; abundance: NA; j_gene: TRBJ1-1